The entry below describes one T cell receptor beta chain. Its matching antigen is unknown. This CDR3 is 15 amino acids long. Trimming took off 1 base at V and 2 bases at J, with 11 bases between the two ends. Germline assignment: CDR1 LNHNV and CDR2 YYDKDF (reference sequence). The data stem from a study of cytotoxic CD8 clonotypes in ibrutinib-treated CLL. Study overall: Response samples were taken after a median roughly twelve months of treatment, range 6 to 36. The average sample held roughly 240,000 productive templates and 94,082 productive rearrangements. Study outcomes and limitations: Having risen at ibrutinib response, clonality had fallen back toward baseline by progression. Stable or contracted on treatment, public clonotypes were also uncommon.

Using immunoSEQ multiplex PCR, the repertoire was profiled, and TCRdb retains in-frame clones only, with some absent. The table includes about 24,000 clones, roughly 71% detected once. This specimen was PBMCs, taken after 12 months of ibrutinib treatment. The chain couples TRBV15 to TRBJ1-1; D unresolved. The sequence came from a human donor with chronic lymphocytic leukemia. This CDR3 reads CATSRAGPRNTEAFF. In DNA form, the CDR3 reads TGTGCCACCAGCAGAGCTGGTCCCAGAAACACTGAAGCTTTCTTT.